The 4 T cell receptor beta chains reported below all come from one sample, sequenced in a study of human T cells and chemical hapten exposure. Time point denoted: pre-sensitization, week 0. Treatment indicated: therapeutic diphenylcyclopropenone sensitization with weekly scalp DPC. Each CDR3 protein gets one entry after TCRdb re-called the RACE reads with MiXCR. Here the sample spans some 250,000 distinct CDR3 sequences, approximately 8% being singletons. The input for sequencing was whole blood, taken in connection with sensitization to the hapten diphenylcyclopropenone (DPC). These receptors originate from a man aged 18 to 30 with alopecia areata. Some clones in this sample may be carry-over from other donors' samples.

This clonotype turned up a few times. This chain connects TRBV9 to TRBJ2-3; maybe TRBD2 (5 bases). V lost 0 bases and J lost 2, with 10 bases in between. CDR1 and CDR2 from the germline V gene are SGDLS and YYNGEE. CDR3 length equals 15 residues. CDR3 loop: CASSVGSGSTDTQYF. In nucleotides, the CDR3 is TGTGCCAGCAGCGTAGGAAGCGGCTCCACAGATACGCAGTATTTT.

This clonotype was observed at least ten times. The chain links TRBV7-2 to TRBJ2-7; 10 nucleotides align to TRBD1. Trimming cost V 2 bases and J 3 bases; bases outside gene matches: 7. CDR1 SGHTA and CDR2 FQGNSA come from the germline V gene. The CDR3 contains 16 residues. The CDR3 region has the DNA TGTGCCAGCAGCTTAAGGGACAGGGGCAGGGTCTACGAGCAGTACTTC. Protein sequence: CASSLRDRGRVYEQYF. Drawing the rest from reference TRBV7-2 and TRBJ2-7, the complete variable domain is GAGVSQSPSNKVTEKGKDVELRCDPISGHTALYWYRQSLGQGLEFLIYFQGNSAPDKSGLPSDRFSAERTGGSVSTLTIQRTQQEDSAVYLCASSLRDRGRVYEQYFGPGTRLTVT.

The chain joins TRBV6-4 to TRBJ1-2, with 9 bases matching TRBD1. The CDR3 is 15 residues long. Germline trimming cut 3 bases from V and 4 bases from J; bases unmatched to any gene: 6. CDR1 is MRHNA and CDR2 is SNTAGT in the germline V gene. The CDR3 coding sequence is TGTGCCAGCAGTGAAGATTCGACAGGGGGCTATGGCTACACCTTC. It translates to CASSEDSTGGYGYTF.

The rearrangement links TRBV12-5 to TRBJ2-1; the D gene is possibly TRBD1 (5 bases). Germline values: CDR1 LGHNT, CDR2 FRNRAP. The CDR3 runs to 12 residues. Between the trimmed V and J ends, which lost 1 base and 7 bases, there was a span of 5 bases. The chain's CDR3 is CASGLGQNEQFF. The CDR3 coding sequence is TGTGCTAGTGGTTTGGGACAGAATGAGCAGTTCTTC.